This T cell receptor beta chain came from a study of shared clonotypes between healthy human individuals. Study-level findings and limits: An effect of sequencing depth on clonotype sharing among donors was expected. Blood alone was sampled, and tissue repertoires likely differ.

Per the original data handling: Sequence data from immunoSEQ were junction-only and lacked quality scores; consequently, filtering differed. Data came from immunoSEQ multiplex PCR; TCRdb stores just in-frame clones and leaves some out. From that table come the V and J calls and clone size; the DNA was used to work out D and trimming. This table holds roughly 2,000,000 clones, about 94% found once. To note about this clone: Its antigen is unknown.

Trimming took off 3 bases at V and 4 bases at J, with 17 bases between the two ends. CDR1 MDHEN and CDR2 SYDVKM come from the germline V gene. The CDR3 runs to 16 residues. The naive CD8 subset, CD45RO-negative cells positively selected for CCR7, excluded terminally differentiated effector memory CD45RA+ cells. The chain has TRBV28 and TRBJ2-3, with D possibly being TRBD2 (5 bases). Sequencing input: naive CD8+ T cells from PBMCs. The receptor was derived from a man aged 18 to 29 in good health. Some clones in this sample may be carry-over from other donors' samples. The CDR3 bases are TGTGCCAGCAGTTTGTTTTCTGGGAGCGTCGCAGATACGCAGTATTTT. This encodes CASSLFSGSVADTQYF.